This T cell receptor (beta chain) was captured by sequencing in a study of CD4 T cells in relation to SARS-CoV-2 and coronaviruses. Using immunoSEQ multiplex PCR, the repertoire was profiled, and TCRdb retains in-frame clones only, with some absent. The sample contains 24,000 or so clones, 75% to 85% of which appear only once. Of note for this clone: Its cognate antigen is unknown.

The CDR3 is made up of 17 amino acids. The ends were cut back, 3 bases at V and 0 bases at J, with 14 bases in the middle. The germline CDR1 and CDR2 sequences are KGHDR and SFDVKD. The unexposed donors gave CD4+ T cells in about 2011-2019, prior to COVID-19. Isolation of CD4+ T cells took place after approximately 11 days in culture. The source of this sequence is a human donor in good health. Sequences were obtained from CD4+ T cells from PBMCs, cultured in vitro. The genes are TRBV24-1 and TRBJ2-1; D may be TRBD1 or TRBD2 (5 bases each). CDR3 sequence (DNA): TGTGCCACCAGTGATCCTGGGACCGCGAGCTCCTACAATGAGCAGTTCTTC. Its protein is CATSDPGTASSYNEQFF.